A single sample gave rise to the 6 T cell receptor beta chains below, sequenced in a study of cytomegalovirus exposure and HLA in healthy donors. Use of 60 Vbeta and 13 Jbeta primers characterized the PCR. Repertoires were generated with immunoSEQ multiplex PCR, while TCRdb's copy carries only in-frame clones and drops some. The table includes over 95,000 clones, about 80% detected once. The sequenced material came from PBMCs. The receptors stem from a human donor in good health.

This clone appeared a few times. The chain is built from TRBV18 and TRBJ1-6, with TRBD1 matching 9 bases. This CDR3 has 18 residues. Germline lookup yields CDR1 KGHSH and CDR2 LQKENI. The V and J ends lost 3 bases and 10 bases, in that order; junction bases with no gene match: 16. CDR3 coding DNA: TGTGCCAGCTCACCTATCAGGTCCGGGGGGACAGGGAACTCACCCCTCCACTTT. Amino acid sequence: CASSPIRSGGTGNSPLHF.

This chain connects TRBV30 to TRBJ1-5; 7 nucleotides align to TRBD1. This CDR3 is 14 amino acids long. V trimming: 5 bases; J trimming: 3 bases; junction bases outside the gene matches: 7. Per the germline V gene, CDR1 is GTSNPN and CDR2 is SVGIG (reference sequence). CDR3: CAWGGQPINQPQHF. The CDR3 region has the DNA TGTGCCTGGGGGGGACAGCCGATCAATCAGCCCCAGCATTTT.

The rearrangement uses TRBV7-9 and TRBJ1-1; D is unclear. Trimming pared 2 bases from V and 4 bases from J, leaving 5 bases between. CDR1 and CDR2 (germline): SEHNR, FQNEAQ (reference sequence). This CDR3 is 12 amino acids long. The DNA for the CDR3 is TGTGCCAGCAGCTTATTCGGCACTGAAGCTTTCTTT. Translating gives CASSLFGTEAFF.

V usage is TRBV27 and J usage is TRBJ2-2, with TRBD2 as a possible D gene (6 bases). The V end was cut by 6 bases, the J end by 4 bases, with 18 bases between. From germline, CDR1 is MNHEY and CDR2 SMNVEV (reference sequence). This CDR3 has 16 amino acids. This chain's CDR3 is CASSRTGEAITGELFF. CDR3 in DNA: TGTGCCAGCAGCCGGACGGGGGAAGCTATCACCGGGGAGCTGTTTTTT.

The V gene is TRBV4-1, the J gene TRBJ2-5; 14 positions match TRBD2. Unmatched junction bases numbered 3, after V lost 0 bases and J lost 3 bases. Germline V gene data show CDR1 as MGHRA and CDR2 as YSYEKL. The CDR3 covers 17 residues. CDR3 DNA: TGCGCCAGCAGCCAAGAATCGGGACTAGCGGGGGAAGAGACCCAGTACTTC. This codes for CASSQESGLAGEETQYF.

The gene calls are TRBV28 and TRBJ1-2; the D is unclear. With 5 bases removed from V and 2 bases from J, the gap between germline ends came to 9 bases. The CDR3 loop spans 13 amino acids. Germline V CDR1 and CDR2: MDHEN, SYDVKM. The CDR3 protein is CASSPTLNYGYTF. CDR3 DNA: TGTGCCAGCAGTCCGACTCTCAACTATGGCTACACCTTC.